The clone carrying this TCR beta chain was detected a few times. The authors sequenced unsorted PBMC DNA on ten immunoSEQ deep assay plates. Assay used: immunoSEQ multiplex PCR; TCRdb lists only in-frame clones, some missing. This repertoire shows 450,000 to 500,000 clones, less than 80% found once; its top ten account for 9.5% to 15%. The data belong to a study of shared clonotypes between healthy human individuals. Trimming at V came to 7 bases and at J to 5 bases, leaving 11 bases not matched to a gene. In germline, CDR1 is SGHDT, CDR2 YYEEEE. The CDR3 length is 15 residues. The J gene is TRBJ1-4, the V gene TRBV5-6, with 7 bases lining up with TRBD1. The material sequenced was PBMCs. This clonotype originated in a woman aged 40 to 49 in good health. Some clones in this sample may be carry-over from other donors' samples. CDR3 loop: CASGASGQMNEKLFF. The CDR3 DNA sequence: TGTGCCAGCGGCGCTTCGGGACAGATGAATGAAAAACTGTTTTTT.